This TCR beta chain stems from a study of blood T cell repertoires in COVID-19. Study context: Acute and convalescent COVID-19 samples came from the United States, Italy and Spain. Sample material is recorded as cDNA or gDNA derived from T cells, B-cell-depleted T cells, or PBMCs.

Original methodology: Reference gene primer amplification in the assay estimated nucleated cell counts. Assay: immunoSEQ multiplex PCR; the TCRdb copy retains only in-frame clones and omits some. That table supplies the V and J calls and clone size; D and trimming were determined from the DNA. The table lists more than 200,000 clones, about 90% of them singletons. The CDR3 covers 14 residues. CDR1 and CDR2 from the germline V gene are LGHDT and YNNKEL (reference sequence). The V end was cut by 3 bases, the J end by 1 base, with 9 bases between. The receptor was derived from a man in his late teens or twenties with active or convalescent COVID-19. Sequencing used peripheral blood. The chain carries TRBV3-1 (or the pseudogene TRBV3-2) and TRBJ1-1, with D hard to call. CDR3 amino acids: CASSHSSQNTEAFF. The CDR3, as DNA: TGTGCCAGCAGCCATAGCAGCCAGAACACTGAAGCTTTCTTT.